This T cell receptor (beta chain) was captured in a study of blood T cell repertoires in COVID-19. Overall study: Acute and convalescent COVID-19 samples came from the United States, Italy and Spain. PBMCs, B-cell-depleted T cells, or T cells provided the cDNA or gDNA that made up the material.

Followed longitudinally, the Seattle patients had been enrolled during active infection. The authors' processing: Nucleated cell number was recorded as an estimate derived from reference gene primer amplification. Sequencing was performed with immunoSEQ multiplex PCR; in TCRdb, only in-frame clones are kept and a portion is missing. D and trimming were read from the DNA, whereas the V and J calls and clone size are those reported in that table. The profile shows about 230,000 clones, 85% to 90% of them singletons. Sequences were obtained from peripheral blood. This TCR was sampled from a young man with COVID-19, enrolled during active disease.

CDR3: CSVVTQGSVAFF. The CDR3 region has the DNA TGCAGCGTTGTTACGCAGGGGAGTGTGGCTTTCTTT. The gene calls are TRBV29-1 and TRBJ1-1; TRBD1 might be the D (6 bases). The length of the CDR3 is 12 residues. The germline gives CDR1 SQVTM, CDR2 ANQGSEA. The ends were cut back, 4 bases at V and 11 bases at J, with 17 bases in the middle.